This T cell receptor (beta chain) was recovered during a study of shared clonotypes between healthy human individuals. The authors split each subset's genomic DNA evenly across several immunoSEQ plates. Original methodology: Filtering differed because ImmunoSEQ produced junction-only sequences that carried no quality scores. The repertoire was sequenced with immunoSEQ multiplex PCR; TCRdb's copy has only in-frame clones and lacks some. V, J and clone size derive from that table, while D and trimming were established from the DNA sequence. The sample lists more than 2 million clones; approximately 94% were seen once. Regarding this clone: Its matching antigen is unknown.

CDR1 and CDR2 (germline): GTSNPN, SVGIG (reference sequence). The V end lost 5 bases, the J end lost 2 bases, and 7 bases lay between the germline ends. The CDR3 sequence is 12 residues long. Study-level findings and limits: Sample collection involved blood only; tissue repertoires are likely different.

The sample consisted of naive CD4+ T cells sorted from blood. Sample subset: CD45RA+ positively selected. The sequence was collected from a man younger than 30 in good health. The chain has TRBV30 and TRBJ1-3; possibly TRBD1 for D (5 bases). CDR3 amino acids: CAWQGTGNTIYF. The CDR3 DNA reads as TGTGCCTGGCAGGGAACTGGAAACACCATATATTTT.